Presented here are 15 T cell receptor beta chains from one specimen sequenced in a study of shared clonotypes between healthy human individuals. CD45RO-negative CD8 cells positively selected for CCR7 made up the naive population, which excluded terminally differentiated effector memory CD45RA+ cells. This table comes from immunoSEQ multiplex PCR, and its TCRdb copy is limited to in-frame clones, with some not included. The sample gives about 2.1 million clones, over 85% of which show up once; more than 1.5% is in the top ten. Sequenced sample: naive CD8+ T cells from PBMCs. All receptors derive from a man aged 18 to 30 in good health. Some clones in this sample may be carry-over from other donors' samples.

This clone was seen a single time. V and J are TRBV12-5 and TRBJ2-1, with 7 positions matching TRBD2. Looked up from germline, CDR1 is LGHNT and CDR2 is FRNRAP. V was pared by 7 bases and J by 10 bases, with 16 bases of the junction left unmatched. This CDR3 has 15 amino acids. The CDR3 bases are TGTGCTAGTGCCCAAGGGCTACAGTGGGGGGGAGAGCAGTTCTTC. This translates into CASAQGLQWGGEQFF.

The chain uses TRBV27 and TRBJ2-7, with D possibly TRBD1 on 5 matching bases. V was pared by 6 bases and J by 9 bases, with 18 bases between. The CDR3 runs 13 residues. Germline V CDR1 and CDR2: MNHEY, SMNVEV (reference sequence). CDR3 sequence (DNA): TGTGCCAGCAGGGCCCCAGGGCAAGACAGGCAGTACTTC. This translates into CASRAPGQDRQYF.

This chain connects TRBV28 to TRBJ2-7; 8 bases are shared with TRBD2. Trimming at V came to 1 base and at J to 5 bases, leaving 7 bases not matched to a gene. The CDR3 runs 15 residues. Per the germline V gene, CDR1 is MDHEN and CDR2 is SYDVKM. In nucleotides, the CDR3 is TGTGCCAGCAGTTTATTTAAGCGGGAGTTCCACGAGCAGTACTTC. Translated, it gives CASSLFKREFHEQYF. The whole variable domain, remainder taken from reference TRBV28 and TRBJ2-7, is DVKVTQSSRYLVKRTGEKVFLECVQDMDHENMFWYRQDPGLGLRLIYFSYDVKMKEKGDIPEGYSVSREKKERFSLILESASTNQTSMYLCASSLFKREFHEQYFGPGTRLTVT.

The genes are TRBV30 and TRBJ2-7; TRBD1 aligns across 7 bases. From germline, CDR1 is GTSNPN and CDR2 SVGIG (reference sequence). Trimming took 2 bases from V and 1 from J; bases not matched to a gene: 2. This CDR3 spans 13 amino acids. The CDR3 DNA follows: TGTGCCTGGAGTAGGGGACAGTCCTACGAGCAGTACTTC. It yields the protein CAWSRGQSYEQYF.

This chain joins TRBV9 and TRBJ2-1; 8 bases agree with TRBD2. The CDR3 runs to 14 residues. With V trimmed by 3 bases and J by 9 bases, 8 bases remained unmatched. Germline V gene lookup returns CDR1 SGDLS and CDR2 YYNGEE. Written as DNA, the CDR3 is TGTGCCAGCAGCGAATGGACTAGCTCTGGTGAGCAGTTCTTC. Its translation: CASSEWTSSGEQFF. Using reference TRBV9 and TRBJ2-1 for the parts outside the CDR3, the full variable domain is DSGVTQTPKHLITATGQRVTLRCSPRSGDLSVYWYQQSLDQGLQFLIQYYNGEERAKGNILERFSAQQFPDLHSELNLSSLELGDSALYFCASSEWTSSGEQFFGPGTRLTVL.

This chain links TRBV29-1 with TRBJ2-3; 10 positions agree with TRBD2. The CDR3 runs to 14 residues. Looked up from germline, CDR1 is SQVTM and CDR2 is ANQGSEA. With V trimmed by 3 bases and J by 5 bases, 5 bases remained unmatched. CDR3 amino acids: CSVDSGRAGDTQYF. The DNA of the CDR3 is TGCAGCGTTGACAGCGGGAGGGCGGGAGATACGCAGTATTTT.

Worth noting for this clone: Other DNA sequences in the sample encode the same CDR3. The chain is built from TRBV9 and TRBJ2-3; unclear D gene. Germline CDR1 reads SGDLS; CDR2 reads YYNGEE. This CDR3 region has 12 residues. V was pared by 0 bases and J by 5 bases, with 4 bases between. In DNA, the CDR3 is TGTGCCAGCAGCGTAGGTAGAGATACGCAGTATTTT. The encoded protein is CASSVGRDTQYF.

The rearrangement uses TRBV7-9 and TRBJ2-1; perhaps TRBD2 as D (6 bases). From germline, CDR1 is SEHNR and CDR2 FQNEAQ (reference sequence). Trimming shortened V by 6 bases and J by 3 bases, and 18 bases separated the two germline ends. The CDR3 length is 16 residues. The CDR3 protein is CASRAGTPTFYNEQFF. CDR3 in DNA: TGTGCCAGCAGGGCCGGGACTCCGACTTTCTACAATGAGCAGTTCTTC.

The chain links TRBV28 to TRBJ2-7; TRBD1 agrees at 10 bases. Germline V gene lookup returns CDR1 MDHEN and CDR2 SYDVKM. The V gene end was trimmed by 3 bases and the J gene end by 2 bases; junction bases not matched to a gene: 4. The CDR3 length is 15 residues. The CDR3 nucleotides read TGTGCCAGCAGTTTTCCCGGGACAGGGGCCTACGAGCAGTACTTC. This translates into CASSFPGTGAYEQYF.

The V and J genes are TRBV7-7 and TRBJ2-1; TRBD2 agrees at 7 bases. Losses at the gene ends were 4 bases for V and 5 bases for J; bases not matched to a gene: 5. Germline CDR1 and CDR2: SSHAT and FNYEAQ (reference sequence). This CDR3 is built from 14 residues. CDR3 sequence: CASSSSTSDNEQFF. In nucleotides, the CDR3 is TGTGCCAGCAGCTCCAGTACTAGCGACAATGAGCAGTTCTTC.

Here the CDR3 DNA reads TGTGCCAGTAATGAGGCAGGGGTTGAGACCCAGTACTTC. Translation gives CASNEAGVETQYF. This sequence joins TRBV27 and TRBJ2-5; a possible D gene is TRBD1 (6 bases). Trimming shortened V by 9 bases and J by 5 bases, and 16 bases separated the two germline ends. Germline CDR1 and CDR2: MNHEY and SMNVEV (reference sequence). CDR3 size: 13 residues.

The J gene is TRBJ2-5, the V gene TRBV14, with 12 positions matching TRBD2. The trim removed 0 bases at V and 5 bases at J, leaving 7 bases unmatched. This CDR3 region has 17 residues. Per germline, CDR1 SGHDN and CDR2 FVKESK. CDR3 residues: CASSQDRRTSGTETQYF. In nucleotides, the CDR3 is TGTGCCAGCAGCCAAGATCGAAGGACTAGCGGGACGGAGACCCAGTACTTC.

This chain uses TRBV7-2 with TRBJ1-1, with D uncertain. Germline CDR1 and CDR2: SGHTA and FQGNSA. This CDR3 contains 13 residues. Trimming removed 0 bases at V and 11 bases at J, with 13 bases between. The CDR3 DNA is TGTGCCAGCAGCTTAGCTGAGGGTTTGGATGCTTTCTTT. Its translation: CASSLAEGLDAFF.

This chain links TRBV7-3 with TRBJ2-2; possible D gene TRBD1, 5 bases. Trimming left V 2 bases short and J 0 bases short, with 10 bases between. Looked up from germline, CDR1 is SGHTA and CDR2 is FQGTGA. The CDR3 is made up of 16 amino acids. DNA of the CDR3: TGTGCCAGCAGCTTAGGGCAGGGTGCGAACACCGGGGAGCTGTTTTTT. Translating gives CASSLGQGANTGELFF.

CDR3 sequence (DNA): TGCGCCAGCAGCTTCAGCAGGGGGCAGGACACTGAAGCTTTCTTT. It encodes CASSFSRGQDTEAFF. The chain carries TRBV5-1 and TRBJ1-1; 8 nucleotides match TRBD1. The CDR3 is 15 amino acids. CDR1 is SGHRS and CDR2 is YFSETQ in the germline V gene. V lost 2 bases and J lost 3; bases outside the gene matches: 6.